Here is one TCR beta chain with its context. No antigen is known for it. Per-base quality was not reported, and no clone a single base away is much larger than it. Libraries were built with the immunoSEQ multiplex PCR assay. Around 94,000 TCR templates per sample were assayed on the deep sequencing platform. Genomic DNA extracted from sorted T cells was used for TCRbeta CDR3 sequencing. The authors processed their data as follows. The R programming language was used for clonal analysis of the TCRbeta CDR3 data. Comparing unstimulated samples against CFSE-low samples taken after the reaction was how alloreactive CD4+ and CD8+ clones were defined. Alloreactive CD4+ clones were assigned to regulatory or non-regulatory origin by matching sequences to sorted unstimulated Treg and non-Treg repertoires. Sourced from immuneACCESS, this table was stored by TCRdb with only in-frame sequences that have V and J called. A share of the clones is absent; for the studies checked, an unresolved V gene accounts for under half, and the remainder has no known explanation. That table furnishes V, J and clone size, whereas the DNA furnished D and trimming. Within this sample are 90,000 to 95,000 clones, with 90% to 95% of them counted one time only. Of the sample, 5.5% to 7.5% falls within the top ten clones.

CDR1 is given as SGDLS and CDR2 as YYNGEE, both from the germline V gene. From cysteine to phenylalanine, the CDR3 is 16 amino acids long. This entry keeps only the CDR3 DNA: 48 bases, framed from base 1. The germline V end is reduced by 1 base and the J end by 0 bases; junction bases left unmatched: 3. Sorted unstimulated T cells, along with proliferating T cells recovered from mixed lymphocyte reactions, underwent TCRbeta CDR3 sequencing. Fresh whole blood from roughly ten HLA-typed healthy donors served as the source for isolating PBMCs. This sample was included in a study of siplizumab effects on memory and regulatory T cells (dated by TCRdb to between 2018 and 2021). Some background on the complete study: The study looked at the effect of siplizumab, an anti-CD2 antibody, on alloreactive T-cell subsets in allogeneic mixed lymphocyte reactions made from human PBMCs. Here is what the overall study found, with its caveats: Roughly 75-95% of proliferating CD4+ or CD8+ clones could not be assigned a naive or memory phenotype. Unstimulated naive T cells appeared more diverse than memory T cells, and naive cells seemed to contribute substantially to the alloresponse. The suppressive function of proliferating Tregs from siplizumab cultures was not functionally confirmed. In reactions with siplizumab, an average of approximately 69% of mappable alloreactive CD4+ clones were Treg-derived, compared with roughly 26% in control reactions. Because sequences below about 10^-5 frequency were poorly captured, only a minor fraction of alloreactive clones could be mapped to unstimulated subsets. The cumulative frequency of alloreactive sequences that could be traced back to unstimulated CD4+ memory T cells was significantly reduced by siplizumab.

Sequencing used CD8+ T cells sorted from blood. The source is a human donor in good health. Recombination joined TRBV9 with TRBJ2-1, with 8 junctional bases fitting TRBD2. The CDR3 in this case is CASSVTGLGSYNEQFF. In nucleotide form, the sequence is TGTGCCAGCAGCGTAACGGGACTAGGCTCCTACAATGAGCAGTTCTTC.